The entry below gives a single T cell receptor beta chain sequence along with its context. Antigen specificity is unknown. Data came from immunoSEQ multiplex PCR; TCRdb stores just in-frame clones and leaves some out. The table includes about 32,000 clones, 80% to 90% detected once. This specimen comes from a study of stem cell transplantation in POMP-related autoinflammatory disease. Study at large: Before transplant: CD4+ naive skewing, low CD8+ proportions, reduced cytokine secretion. Findings and limits, study-wide: Across all analyzed T-cell subsets, patients with PRAID tended toward reduced diversity and increased clonality. Patients with PRAID showed a restricted number of unique TRB V-J gene pairings.

Prominent immunodeficiency with autoinflammation defined PRAID. Germline assignment: CDR1 SEHNR and CDR2 FQNEAQ (reference sequence). The length of the CDR3 is 16 residues. V was shortened by 1 base and J by 2 bases, with 15 bases between the two germline ends. This TCR derives from a human donor with POMP-related autoinflammation and immune dysregulation (PRAID). Sequencing used CD4+ T cells from PBMCs, obtained before stem cell transplantation. The rearrangement joins TRBV7-9 to TRBJ2-7, with D unresolved. Here the CDR3 DNA reads TGTGCCAGCAGCTTAGAAAAAAGTTGGCGGACCTACGAGCAGTACTTC. This encodes CASSLEKSWRTYEQYF.